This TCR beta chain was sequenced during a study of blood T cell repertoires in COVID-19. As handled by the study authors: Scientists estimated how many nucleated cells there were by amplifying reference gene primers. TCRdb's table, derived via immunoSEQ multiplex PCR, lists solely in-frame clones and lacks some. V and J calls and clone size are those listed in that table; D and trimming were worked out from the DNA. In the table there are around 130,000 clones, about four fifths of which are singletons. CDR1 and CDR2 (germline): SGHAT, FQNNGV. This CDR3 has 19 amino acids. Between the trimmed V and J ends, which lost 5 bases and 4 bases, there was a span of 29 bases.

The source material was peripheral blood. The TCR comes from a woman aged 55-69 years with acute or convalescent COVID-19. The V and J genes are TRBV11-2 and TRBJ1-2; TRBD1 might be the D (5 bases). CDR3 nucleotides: TGTGCCAGCAGCCGAGGCATCGGCAGGGTTCTCTCTCTGAGCTATGGCTACACCTTC. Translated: CASSRGIGRVLSLSYGYTF.